This entry lists 7 T cell receptor beta chains sequenced from one sample in a study of CD8 T cells in Susac syndrome. Random-hexamer reverse transcription was applied to roughly 0.5 to 1 ug RNA. TCRdb fed the immunoSEQ multiplex PCR reads into MiXCR, producing one record per CDR3 protein. The sample carries over 150,000 distinct CDR3 sequences, roughly 92% recorded once. The sequencing sample was made of CD4+ T cells from PBMCs. The receptor source for this set is a human donor with multiple sclerosis.

This clonotype occurred once. The chain has TRBV28 and TRBJ1-4; D gene ambiguous. V was pared by 6 bases and J by 0 bases, with 11 bases between. The CDR3 is 15 residues long. CDR1 MDHEN and CDR2 SYDVKM come from the germline V gene. The CDR3 nucleotides read TGTGCCAGCAGCCCGGGCCTCTCAACTAATGAAAAACTGTTTTTT. Amino acids: CASSPGLSTNEKLFF.

The genes are TRBV28 and TRBJ1-2; D possibly corresponds to TRBD1 (5 bases). Germline V gene sequence: CDR1 MDHEN, CDR2 SYDVKM. The V end was cut by 5 bases, the J end by 1 base, with 11 bases between. The CDR3 contains 14 residues. The CDR3 reads CASSTSGINYGYTF. Written as DNA, the CDR3 is TGTGCCAGCAGTACATCAGGGATTAACTATGGCTACACCTTC.

The J gene is TRBJ2-2, the V gene TRBV6-1; TRBD1 matches 7 bases. The germline V gene has CDR1 MNHNS and CDR2 SASEGT. CDR3 length: 15 residues. Trimming at V came to 3 bases and at J to 6 bases, leaving 7 bases not matched to a gene. CDR3 in amino acids: CASSDLTGFPGELFF. CDR3 DNA sequence: TGTGCCAGCAGTGACCTGACAGGGTTTCCCGGGGAGCTGTTTTTT.

The rearrangement links TRBV4-3 to TRBJ2-2; no reliable D call. V lost 6 bases and J lost 0, with 8 bases in between. This CDR3 has 14 residues. CDR1 and CDR2 from the germline V gene are LGHNA and YSLEER. The CDR3, as DNA: TGCGCCAGCAGGGCAACCACGAACACCGGGGAGCTGTTTTTT. Its translation: CASRATTNTGELFF.

For the CDR3, the DNA is TGCAGCTCCGAAGTGTCTAGCACAGATACGCAGTATTTT. It is translated as CSSEVSSTDTQYF. The chain recombines TRBV29-1 with TRBJ2-3; unclear D gene. CDR3 length: 13 amino acids. The germline gives CDR1 SQVTM, CDR2 ANQGSEA. The V end was cut by 8 bases, the J end by 0 bases, with 12 bases between.

V gene TRBV6-6 combines with J gene TRBJ1-2, with a tentative D call TRBD1 (6 bases). Trimming removed 1 base at V and 8 bases at J, with 11 bases between. The CDR3 is 13 residues long. Germline V gene data show CDR1 as MNHNY and CDR2 as SVGAGI (reference sequence). Written as DNA, the CDR3 is TGTGCCAGCAGTTACTTACAGGGTGGCGGCTACACCTTC. Amino acid sequence: CASSYLQGGGYTF.

The J gene is TRBJ2-3, the V gene TRBV5-1; D gene uncertain. The CDR3 consists of 14 residues. The germline gives CDR1 SGHRS, CDR2 YFSETQ. Trimming took 2 bases from V and 1 from J, leaving 8 bases between them. The CDR3, as DNA: TGCGCCAGCAGCTTTGGCATGGGCACAGATACGCAGTATTTT. It yields the protein CASSFGMGTDTQYF.